The 26 T cell receptor beta chains below were found in one sample sequenced in a study of control samples from healthy donors and cancer patients. Only in-frame clones appear in the TCRdb table, and some are missing; sequencing was by immunoSEQ multiplex PCR. The table records about 68,000 clones, 75% to 85% of them present only once. The material sequenced was blood. These TCRs come from a man in his sixties in good health.

A single count supports this clone. This sequence joins TRBV28 and TRBJ2-2, with TRBD1 matching over 8 bases. The J segment lost 0 bases and the V segment lost 2 bases, leaving 11 bases of the junction unmatched. The CDR3 is made up of 19 amino acids. The germline gives CDR1 MDHEN, CDR2 SYDVKM. Written as DNA, the CDR3 is TGTGCCAGCAGTTTACAACCGGGACAGGTGAACGCGAACACCGGGGAGCTGTTTTTT. Translation gives CASSLQPGQVNANTGELFF.

The CDR3 sequence is CASSIVENTGELFF. In DNA, the CDR3 is TGTGCCAGTAGTATAGTTGAGAACACCGGGGAGCTGTTTTTT. The chain joins TRBV19 to TRBJ2-2; D is undetermined. CDR3 length: 14 amino acids. Trimming removed 1 base at V and 1 base at J, with 4 bases between. Germline assignment: CDR1 LNHDA and CDR2 SQIVND (reference sequence).

The sample holds a few counts of this clone. Here the CDR3 reads CASSLGIQGQETQYF. The CDR3, as DNA: TGTGCCAGCAGCCTCGGGATTCAGGGGCAAGAGACCCAGTACTTC. V and J are TRBV3-1 (or the pseudogene TRBV3-2) and TRBJ2-5; the D gene is possibly TRBD1 (6 bases). CDR1 LGHDT and CDR2 YNNKEL come from the germline V gene (reference sequence). The CDR3 has 15 amino acids. Trimming took 4 bases from V and 2 from J, leaving 14 bases between them.

The chain has TRBV6-5 and TRBJ1-5, with a weak D call TRBD1 (5 bases). V was shortened by 8 bases and J by 7 bases, with 12 bases between the two germline ends. Germline V gives CDR1 MNHEY, CDR2 SVGAGI. This CDR3 is 12 amino acids long. This CDR3 is CASSTGTQPQHF. CDR3 nucleotide sequence: TGTGCCAGCTCGACCGGGACCCAGCCCCAGCATTTT.

This chain uses TRBV5-5 with TRBJ1-4; 8 positions match TRBD1. CDR1 and CDR2 from the germline V gene are SGHKS and YYEKEE (reference sequence). Unmatched junction bases numbered 18, after V lost 3 bases and J lost 8 bases. The CDR3 runs 18 residues. The CDR3 sequence: CASSSEDRGGGLIEKLFF. CDR3 in DNA: TGTGCCAGCAGCTCGGAAGACAGGGGTGGGGGCCTAATCGAAAAACTGTTTTTT.

The table lists this clone with a count of one. The rearrangement uses TRBV5-1 and TRBJ1-4, with 8 bases aligning to TRBD1. The junction had 13 bases not matched to a gene; V was cut back by 0 bases and J by 0 bases. The CDR3 spans 20 residues. Germline values: CDR1 SGHRS, CDR2 YFSETQ. CDR3 nucleotides: TGCGCCAGCAGCTTGGCTTGGGGACAGGCCTTATCGGCAACTAATGAAAAACTGTTTTTT. Translating gives CASSLAWGQALSATNEKLFF.

In the case of this clone: Other nucleotide sequences in the sample specify the same CDR3. This chain links TRBV5-1 with TRBJ2-1; 7 bases are a match to TRBD2. CDR3 size: 16 residues. Germline-derived CDR1 and CDR2 are SGHRS and YFSETQ. Trimming took 2 bases from V and 0 from J; bases not matched to a gene: 5. The CDR3 reads CASSLVAGSSYNEQFF. The CDR3 DNA is TGCGCCAGCAGCTTAGTAGCGGGCAGCTCCTACAATGAGCAGTTCTTC.

This rearrangement joins TRBV18 to TRBJ2-1, with TRBD2 matching 12 bases. Germline V CDR1 and CDR2: KGHSH, LQKENI. The V segment lost 4 bases and the J segment 7 bases; nucleotides outside the gene matches: 5. This CDR3 is 15 amino acids long. The CDR3 sequence: CASSRLAGGRNEQFF. The DNA of the CDR3 is TGTGCCAGCTCACGGCTAGCGGGAGGGAGAAATGAGCAGTTCTTC.

This chain connects TRBV29-1 to TRBJ2-5, with D maybe TRBD2 (5 bases). With 7 bases removed from V and 1 base from J, the gap between germline ends came to 19 bases. The CDR3 spans 15 residues. Germline-derived CDR1 and CDR2 are SQVTM and ANQGSEA. This chain's CDR3 is CSATPSRSGQETQYF. CDR3 DNA sequence: TGCAGCGCGACCCCTAGCCGGTCGGGCCAAGAGACCCAGTACTTC.

In its sample, this clone was seen a few times. The V call is TRBV7-2, the J call TRBJ2-1, with 10 bases aligning to TRBD2. V gave up 6 bases and J gave up 3 bases; unmatched junction bases: 5. CDR1 SGHTA and CDR2 FQGNSA come from the germline V gene. CDR3 length: 15 amino acids. CDR3 sequence: CASRLLAGLYNEQFF. In DNA, the CDR3 is TGTGCCAGCAGGCTACTAGCGGGACTCTACAATGAGCAGTTCTTC.

This clone showed up just a few times. V gene TRBV29-1 combines with J gene TRBJ2-3; D not resolved. CDR3 length equals 17 residues. Trimming removed 0 bases from V and 2 bases from J, with 18 bases in between. From germline, CDR1 is SQVTM and CDR2 ANQGSEA. This CDR3 is CSVEDPWSKANTDTQYF. In nucleotides, the CDR3 is TGCAGCGTTGAAGATCCCTGGTCCAAAGCAAACACAGATACGCAGTATTTT.

V usage is TRBV7-9 and J usage is TRBJ1-6; 8 nucleotides line up with TRBD1. Germline loops: CDR1 SEHNR, CDR2 FQNEAQ (reference sequence). The CDR3 covers 16 residues. V dropped 5 bases and J dropped 9; count of bases not matched to a gene: 12. The CDR3 loop reads CASSIGTGARGSPLHF. DNA of the CDR3: TGTGCCAGCAGCATCGGGACAGGAGCGAGGGGTTCACCCCTCCACTTT. The whole variable domain, remainder taken from reference TRBV7-9 and TRBJ1-6, is DTGVSQNPRHKITKRGQNVTFRCDPISEHNRLYWYRQTLGQGPEFLTYFQNEAQLEKSRLLSDRFSAERPKGSFSTLEIQRTEQGDSAMYLCASSIGTGARGSPLHFGNGTRLTVT.

The rearrangement uses TRBV6-2 or TRBV6-3 and TRBJ2-3; the D is unclear. V lost 3 bases to trimming and J lost 7 bases, with 14 bases between them. The CDR3 is 14 amino acids. Germline V gene data show CDR1 as MNHEY and CDR2 as SVGEGT. As DNA, the CDR3 is TGTGCCAGCAGTTATTATCATCTCTGGTATACGCAGTATTTT. The encoded protein is CASSYYHLWYTQYF.

The chain combines TRBV7-2 with TRBJ1-6, with D perhaps TRBD1 (6 bases). V lost 0 bases and J 13 bases, leaving 13 bases between the germline ends. This CDR3 region has 14 residues. Germline CDR1 SGHTA, CDR2 FQGNSA. This chain's CDR3 is CASSLAWGTRPLHF. The CDR3 DNA sequence: TGTGCCAGCAGCTTAGCTTGGGGGACACGGCCCCTCCACTTT.

The J gene is TRBJ2-7, the V gene TRBV15, with 7 positions matching TRBD2. The CDR3 sequence is 13 residues long. V trimming: 6 bases; J trimming: 0 bases; junction bases outside the gene matches: 2. CDR1 is LNHNV, CDR2 YYDKDF, per germline (reference sequence). CDR3 region: CATRAGISYEQYF. DNA for the CDR3: TGTGCCACCAGAGCGGGGATCTCCTACGAGCAGTACTTC.

The chain has TRBV21-1 and TRBJ1-5. TRBV21-1 is a pseudogene. The CDR3 loop spans 15 amino acids. CDR3 residues: CASSKISDPNQPQHF. The CDR3 DNA sequence: TGTGCCAGCAGCAAAATCTCAGACCCAAATCAGCCCCAGCATTTT.

This chain uses TRBV13 with TRBJ2-7; maybe TRBD1 (6 bases). Trimming left V 2 bases short and J 0 bases short, with 11 bases between. CDR1 and CDR2 from the germline V gene are PRHDT and FYEKMQ (reference sequence). This CDR3 region has 15 residues. The CDR3 here is CASSLQGSSSYEQYF. For the CDR3, the DNA is TGTGCCAGCAGCTTACAGGGGTCGTCCTCCTACGAGCAGTACTTC.

This clone has just a few counts. CDR3 nucleotides: TGTGCCAGCAGCTTAGAAGCGGGGACTAACTATGGCTACACCTTC. Amino acids: CASSLEAGTNYGYTF. This chain links TRBV11-2 with TRBJ1-2; D call uncertain. Germline loops: CDR1 SGHAT, CDR2 FQNNGV. The CDR3 totals 15 residues. V lost 0 bases to trimming and J lost 0 bases, with 8 bases between them.

The V gene is TRBV30, the J gene TRBJ1-1; D possibly corresponds to TRBD1 (5 bases). Between the trimmed V and J ends, which lost 0 bases and 6 bases, there was a span of 8 bases. Germline CDR1 GTSNPN, CDR2 SVGIG (reference sequence). The CDR3 sequence is 12 residues long. The CDR3 spells CAWSVQVSEAFF. Written as DNA, the CDR3 is TGTGCCTGGAGTGTACAGGTTTCTGAAGCTTTCTTT.

V is TRBV4-1 and J is TRBJ2-5; D perhaps matches TRBD2 (5 bases). CDR1 and CDR2 (germline): MGHRA, YSYEKL. Trimming took 1 base from V and 4 from J, leaving 7 bases between them. The CDR3 contains 13 residues. CDR3 bases: TGCGCCAGCAGCCAAGCCGGAGGAGAGACCCAGTACTTC. Its protein is CASSQAGGETQYF.

The chain couples TRBV4-3 to TRBJ1-1; D is perhaps TRBD1 (6 bases). V was clipped by 1 base and J by 5 bases, with 11 bases between them. Germline values: CDR1 LGHNA, CDR2 YSLEER. The CDR3 contains 14 residues. The CDR3 coding sequence is TGCGCCAGCAGCCAAGTTTCGGGGGCTACTGAAGCTTTCTTT. It is translated as CASSQVSGATEAFF.

This clone is a singleton in its sample. V usage is TRBV9 and J usage is TRBJ1-2, with TRBD1 matching over 9 bases. This CDR3 has 21 residues. Germline CDR1 is SGDLS and CDR2 is YYNGEE. V shed 2 bases and J 3 bases; nucleotides not matched to a gene: 23. The CDR3 sequence: CASSVLSERTGATGRDYGYTF. CDR3 DNA: TGTGCCAGCAGCGTTTTAAGTGAAAGGACAGGGGCGACGGGAAGGGACTATGGCTACACCTTC.

The genes are TRBV27 and TRBJ2-1; D is perhaps TRBD2 (6 bases). From germline, CDR1 is MNHEY and CDR2 SMNVEV (reference sequence). V was pared by 6 bases and J by 5 bases, with 8 bases between. This CDR3 is built from 12 residues. CDR3 nucleotides: TGTGCCAGCAGGGGACTGAACAATGAGCAGTTCTTC. Protein sequence: CASRGLNNEQFF.

Regarding this clone: Other nucleotide sequences in the sample specify the same CDR3. This rearrangement joins TRBV7-9 to TRBJ2-1; weak D call: TRBD1 (5 bases). In germline, CDR1 is SEHNR, CDR2 FQNEAQ (reference sequence). Trimming removed 1 base at V and 5 bases at J, with 12 bases between. The CDR3 is 15 amino acids. CDR3 amino acids: CASSLGSGRNNEQFF. Written as DNA, the CDR3 is TGTGCCAGCAGCTTAGGTTCAGGGCGGAACAATGAGCAGTTCTTC. Full variable domain (remainder filled in from reference TRBV7-9 and TRBJ2-1): DTGVSQNPRHKITKRGQNVTFRCDPISEHNRLYWYRQTLGQGPEFLTYFQNEAQLEKSRLLSDRFSAERPKGSFSTLEIQRTEQGDSAMYLCASSLGSGRNNEQFFGPGTRLTVL.

The chain has TRBV3-1 (or the pseudogene TRBV3-2) and TRBJ2-3, with 9 bases lining up with TRBD2. Per germline, CDR1 LGHDT and CDR2 YNNKEL (reference sequence). The CDR3 has 16 residues. The V gene end was trimmed by 0 bases and the J gene end by 3 bases; junction bases not matched to a gene: 4. CDR3 in amino acids: CASSQDSGSWTDTQYF. CDR3 sequence (DNA): TGTGCCAGCAGCCAAGATAGCGGGAGCTGGACAGATACGCAGTATTTT.

The chain joins TRBV5-6 to TRBJ2-2; the D gene is possibly TRBD1 (5 bases). The CDR3 has 16 residues. V shed 4 bases and J shed 2 bases, with 15 bases lying between them. Germline CDR1 and CDR2: SGHDT and YYEEEE. Here the CDR3 DNA reads TGTGCCAGCAGCCATTTCTCACAGGCCAACACCGGGGAGCTGTTTTTT. Translated, it gives CASSHFSQANTGELFF.